The 15 T cell receptor beta chains reported below all come from one sample, sequenced in a study of identical twins. TCRdb processed the 5' RACE reads anew with MiXCR; each CDR3 protein has one entry. Counted here are about 240,000 distinct CDR3 sequences, about 10% occurring once; the ten biggest clones make up 8% to 10%. Sample: memory T cells sorted from blood. The receptors originated from a middle-aged man in good health.

This clonotype has a count of ten or more. The rearrangement joins TRBV11-2 to TRBJ2-2; tentative D call: TRBD2 (5 bases). Trimming cost V 5 bases and J 4 bases, with 11 bases left between them. CDR1 and CDR2 from the germline V gene are SGHAT and FQNNGV. The length of the CDR3 is 14 residues. The CDR3 DNA sequence: TGTGCCAGCAGCCCGAGGACTGTCACCGGGGAGCTGTTTTTT. This gives the protein CASSPRTVTGELFF.

The V gene is TRBV30, the J gene TRBJ1-6; possible D gene TRBD1, 5 bases. V was shortened by 0 bases and J by 3 bases, with 15 bases between the two germline ends. CDR3 length: 17 amino acids. Germline loops: CDR1 GTSNPN, CDR2 SVGIG (reference sequence). The CDR3 DNA is TGTGCCTGGAGTGTATCGGGGCGGGACGGCTATAATTCACCCCTCCACTTT. It yields the protein CAWSVSGRDGYNSPLHF.

The rearrangement links TRBV24-1 to TRBJ2-3; TRBD2 matches at 8 bases. The CDR3 sequence is 17 residues long. Trimming took 0 bases from V and 0 from J; bases not matched to a gene: 4. From germline, CDR1 is KGHDR and CDR2 SFDVKD. This CDR3 is CATSDLSGGASTDTQYF. CDR3 nucleotides: TGTGCCACCAGTGATTTGTCCGGGGGGGCCAGCACAGATACGCAGTATTTT.

This chain joins TRBV9 and TRBJ2-7, with 13 bases identical to TRBD2. V shed 4 bases and J 4 bases; nucleotides not matched to a gene: 5. The length of the CDR3 is 15 residues. CDR1 and CDR2 from the germline V gene are SGDLS and YYNGEE. CDR3 coding DNA: TGTGCCAGCAGCCCCCGACTAGCGGGGGGATACGAGCAGTACTTC. Translation: CASSPRLAGGYEQYF.

This clonotype was seen many times. The chain links TRBV4-1 to TRBJ1-1; tentative D call: TRBD1 (5 bases). V was pared by 4 bases and J by 5 bases, with 11 bases between. The CDR3 has 13 amino acids. Germline CDR1 and CDR2: MGHRA and YSYEKL. CDR3 nucleotide sequence: TGCGCCAGCAGCCTCATGGGGGGTACTGAAGCTTTCTTT. Protein sequence: CASSLMGGTEAFF.

This clonotype was recorded many times. The chain combines TRBV5-1 with TRBJ2-7; D call uncertain. The CDR3 covers 14 residues. Germline V gene sequence: CDR1 SGHRS, CDR2 YFSETQ. Between the trimmed V and J ends, which lost 4 bases and 5 bases, there was a span of 16 bases. For the CDR3, the DNA is TGCGCCAGCAGCCTCACGGCTCCCGAGGACGAGCAGTACTTC. Translation: CASSLTAPEDEQYF.

This clonotype showed up many times. The chain employs TRBV14 and TRBJ2-1, with 7 bases aligning to TRBD2. This CDR3 spans 14 amino acids. Losses at the gene ends were 8 bases for V and 4 bases for J; bases not matched to a gene: 8. CDR1 and CDR2 (germline): SGHDN, FVKESK. The CDR3 protein is CASAPGLLYNEQFF. DNA for the CDR3: TGTGCCAGCGCCCCGGGACTACTATACAATGAGCAGTTCTTC.

The table lists this clonotype with a few counts. The rearrangement uses TRBV11-2 and TRBJ1-6; 8 nucleotides agree with TRBD1. Trimming cost V 3 bases and J 9 bases; bases outside gene matches: 4. This CDR3 has 14 residues. CDR1 is SGHAT and CDR2 is FQNNGV in the germline V gene. CDR3: CASSFRQGSSPLHF. CDR3 nucleotides: TGTGCCAGCAGCTTTCGACAGGGGAGTTCACCCCTCCACTTT.

This clonotype was recorded many times. The chain links TRBV20-1 to TRBJ1-5, with a tentative D call TRBD1 (6 bases). The length of the CDR3 is 15 residues. V lost 6 bases to trimming and J lost 0 bases, with 15 bases between them. Germline V gene lookup returns CDR1 DFQATT and CDR2 SNEGSKA (reference sequence). In DNA, the CDR3 is TGCAGTGCGAAAGGGGGGGGCTATAGCAATCAGCCCCAGCATTTT. As protein: CSAKGGGYSNQPQHF.

This clonotype turned up a few times. The J gene is TRBJ2-7, the V gene TRBV5-1; 11 bases are shared with TRBD1. V shed 0 bases and J 6 bases; nucleotides not matched to a gene: 8. Germline-derived CDR1 and CDR2 are SGHRS and YFSETQ. This CDR3 contains 16 residues. The CDR3 DNA follows: TGCGCCAGCAGCTTGGCCGGACAGGGGGCAGGTAGCGAGCAGTACTTC. Its protein is CASSLAGQGAGSEQYF.

This clonotype was recorded at least ten times. This chain connects TRBV12-3 or TRBV12-4 to TRBJ2-2, with TRBD1 matching over 10 bases. This CDR3 contains 19 residues. The V segment lost 10 bases and the J segment 1 base; nucleotides outside the gene matches: 18. CDR3 in amino acids: CATRDGDRGLVWNTGELFF. In nucleotides, the CDR3 is TGTGCCACCCGAGATGGGGACAGGGGTTTAGTGTGGAACACCGGGGAGCTGTTTTTT.

There are many counts of this clonotype. CDR3 sequence (DNA): TGTGCCAGCAGCTTAAGCGGGCATCAAGAGACCCAGTACTTC. Its translation: CASSLSGHQETQYF. The rearrangement uses TRBV7-2 and TRBJ2-5, with D perhaps TRBD2 (6 bases). Looked up from germline, CDR1 is SGHTA and CDR2 is FQGNSA. The CDR3 contains 14 residues. Trimming removed 2 bases at V and 2 bases at J, with 9 bases between.

This clonotype was seen ten or more times. The chain carries TRBV20-1 and TRBJ2-5, with TRBD2 identical over 8 bases. This CDR3 is 13 amino acids long. J gave up 4 bases and V 7 bases, and 8 bases lay outside the gene matches. Germline lookup yields CDR1 DFQATT and CDR2 SNEGSKA (reference sequence). The CDR3 DNA reads TGCAGTGAATTCTCGGGGGGGCGAGAGACCCAGTACTTC. Protein product: CSEFSGGRETQYF.

To note about this clonotype: This could be a read error, since a much larger clone is one nucleotide away. The chain has TRBV7-8 and TRBJ1-1; D may be TRBD1 (6 bases). The CDR3 has 15 residues. Germline-derived CDR1 and CDR2 are SGHVS and FQNEAQ. The V gene lost 2 bases and the J gene lost 1 base, with 11 bases spanning the gap. DNA of the CDR3: TGTGCCAGCAGCTTACGGGCAGGGGCGAACACTGAAGCTTTCTTT. Amino acid sequence: CASSLRAGANTEAFF.

In this sample, this clonotype turned up a few times. The chain joins TRBV20-1 to TRBJ2-1, with 11 bases matching TRBD2. This CDR3 has 17 amino acids. Unmatched junction bases numbered 11, after V lost 0 bases and J lost 7 bases. The germline V gene encodes CDR1 DFQATT and CDR2 SNEGSKA (reference sequence). Here the CDR3 reads CSAREVIAGGPENEQFF. The CDR3 bases are TGCAGTGCTAGAGAGGTTATAGCGGGGGGGCCCGAGAATGAGCAGTTCTTC.